This T cell receptor (beta chain) was recorded in a study of chemoradiotherapy in HPV16-positive cancers. Study-wide points: Only a couple of HPV16-positive patients supplied the functional HPV-specificity definition. HPV-responsive T-cell expansion during chemoradiotherapy was linked to improved recurrence-free survival in HPV16-positive patients.

To note about this clone: What it binds is not known.

There are 14 residues in the CDR3. CDR1 is LNHDA and CDR2 is SQIVND in the germline V gene (reference sequence). Trimming took 5 bases from V and 4 from J, leaving 15 bases between them. Profiling relied on immunoSEQ multiplex PCR, and the TCRdb table lists in-frame clones only, not all of them. The table has nearly 5,000 clones, around nine tenths seen once. This sequence originates from a human donor with HPV-associated anogenital cancer. This material consisted of tumor tissue, taken from a patient who underwent chemoradiotherapy. The chain uses TRBV19 and TRBJ2-7; no clear D gene. CDR3 nucleotide sequence: TGTGCCAGTAGTGACACAAACTCCGTTTACGAGCAGTACTTC. It codes for CASSDTNSVYEQYF.